This T cell receptor beta chain came from a study of regulatory T cells in long-lasting Graves disease. General observations from the study: Persistent cases favored TRBV28, TRBJ1-2 and TRBJ2-5.

Through Arm-PCR of CDR3 regions and iRepertoire HTBI primers, TCR beta libraries were built. TCRdb reanalysed the multiplex PCR reads using MiXCR and keeps one entry per CDR3 protein. The table records approximately 350,000 distinct CDR3 sequences, 16% of them present only once. Described time point: newly diagnosed GD, antithyroid drugs for less than 3 months. Following extraction of RNA from PBMCs, that RNA was used to make the TCR library. This clonotype was recorded a few times. The antigen is unknown. The CDR3 runs 14 residues. Germline V gene sequence: CDR1 SEHNR, CDR2 FQNEAQ (reference sequence). V dropped 5 bases and J dropped 4 bases, with 11 bases sitting between them. The same data also contributed to another study, on T cells in Graves' hyperthyroidism and ophthalmopathy. That source notes: A lack of ophthalmopathy progression within 18 months defined stable Graves' hyperthyroidism. Patients aged 18 to 65 had newly diagnosed hyperthyroidism lasting under 2 months. In the blood, most expanded thyroid clonotypes above 0.001 appeared as well.

This chain uses TRBV7-9 with TRBJ2-2; no reliable D call. This clonotype was obtained from a middle-aged man with Graves disease. The sample in question was peripheral blood mononuclear cells (PBMCs), obtained at new diagnosis, from a patient treated with antithyroid drugs. The CDR3: CASSEDGATGELFF. As DNA, the CDR3 is TGTGCCAGCAGCGAAGATGGAGCCACCGGGGAGCTGTTTTTT.